This T cell receptor (beta chain) was retrieved from a study of T cell responses to AZD1222 COVID-19 vaccine. The CDR3 is 14 residues long. Germline CDR1 and CDR2: SGHRS and YFSETQ. V lost 0 bases and J 0 bases, leaving 7 bases between the germline ends. Clones were read by immunoSEQ multiplex PCR, and TCRdb kept only the in-frame ones, dropping some. Here the sample spans some 170,000 clones, approximately 87% being singletons. Study results and caveats: The number of AZD1222 recipients seropositive at baseline was only 6 or 7. Vaccine-related CD4 TCRs covered spike, predominating at 160-218 and 743-854.

This clone was seen only once. Its antigen remains unknown. The starting material was peripheral blood, obtained 28 days after the second AZD1222 dose. This sequence originates from an adult who received the AZD1222 COVID-19 vaccine. This sequence joins TRBV5-1 and TRBJ2-7, with D hard to call. The CDR3 loop is CASSLAGLSYEQYF. Here the CDR3 DNA reads TGCGCCAGCAGCTTGGCGGGCCTCTCCTACGAGCAGTACTTC. Complete variable domain (other parts from reference TRBV5-1 and TRBJ2-7): KAGVTQTPRYLIKTRGQQVTLSCSPISGHRSVSWYQQTPGQGLQFLFEYFSETQRNKGNFPGRFSGRQFSNSRSEMNVSTLELGDSALYLCASSLAGLSYEQYFGPGTRLTVT.